This entry describes one T cell receptor beta chain. Its antigen remains unidentified. The record originates from a study of cytomegalovirus exposure and HLA in healthy donors. Points from the study as a whole: A later analysis revealed that TCR association rates differed between HLA loci, peaking at DRB1 and bottoming out at HLA-C. In a later analysis, a missense DCLRE1C variant was linked to TCR beta V- and J-gene trimming. Across donors, sequencing depth was assumed by presence/absence analyses to be roughly uniform.

PCR primers comprised 60 Vbeta and 13 Jbeta primers. Sequenced by immunoSEQ multiplex PCR; TCRdb stores in-frame clones only, minus some. The clone table shows 130,000 to 150,000 clones, with the ten largest holding approximately 1%. All donors participated as healthy donors of bone marrow. Material: PBMCs. The clonotype was recovered from a male donor in good health and CMV-seronegative.

The CDR3 DNA follows: TGTGCCACCAGCAGAGCAGGGGGTGGGGAGACCCAGTACTTC. Amino acid sequence: CATSRAGGGETQYF. V usage is TRBV15 and J usage is TRBJ2-5; 7 bases match TRBD1. The ends lost 1 base at V and 5 bases at J; junction bases unmatched: 4. CDR1 is LNHNV and CDR2 is YYDKDF in the germline V gene (reference sequence). The CDR3 runs to 14 residues. Combining the CDR3 with reference TRBV15 and TRBJ2-5 gives the whole variable domain DAMVIQNPRYQVTQFGKPVTLSCSQTLNHNVMYWYQQKSSQAPKLLFHYYDKDFNNEADTPDNFQSRRPNTSFCFLDIRSPGLGDTAMYLCATSRAGGGETQYFGPGTRLLVL.